This T cell receptor (beta chain) was retrieved from a study of PD-L1 blockade in urothelial cancer. Across the study: There were a median of around 140,000 T cells in blood samples.

Data came from immunoSEQ multiplex PCR; TCRdb stores just in-frame clones and leaves some out. The sample comprises approximately 51,000 clones, approximately 86% of which are singletons, and around 15% rests with the top ten. V was pared by 2 bases and J by 0 bases, with 8 bases between. The CDR3 is 15 amino acids. The germline gives CDR1 MDHEN, CDR2 SYDVKM. The chain has TRBV28 and TRBJ1-3, with D possibly matching TRBD1 (5 bases). This sample comprised PBMCs, obtained around atezolizumab (anti-PD-L1) treatment. The source is a man aged 55 to 70 with urothelial cancer. The CDR3 region is CASSLLDSSGNTIYF. DNA for the CDR3: TGTGCCAGCAGTTTACTCGACAGCTCTGGAAACACCATATATTTT.